The T cell receptor (beta chain) described here comes from a study of T cells expressing NK-cell markers. Study-level background: Each TCR beta repertoire originated in sorted T cells that were CD3+CD56+NKG2C+, CD3+CD56+NKG2C- or CD3+CD56-NKG2C+. The authors sequenced eight donors, of whom seven were HCMV-seropositive and one was seronegative. Broader study findings: Dominant NKG2C+ clonotypes in roughly 6 donors made up roughly 1.0-7.0% of CD8+ T cells. The CD3+CD56-NKG2C+ fraction was also led by these clonotypes in a handful of donors.

Germline V lookup: CDR1 SGHTA, CDR2 FQGNSA. This CDR3 spans 14 amino acids. Concerning this clonotype: The antigen is unknown.

From the 5' RACE reads, TCRdb lists one entry per CDR3 protein and no DNA. Recorded for this sample: 550,000 to 600,000 distinct CDR3 sequences. This chain uses TRBV7-2 with TRBJ2-7; checking the TCRdb D call of TRBD2 is not possible without DNA. This TCR came from a man between 18 and 29 years old in good health. Sequencing used blood T cells: a sorted CD56 or NKG2C T cell subset, CD4+ or CD8+ T cells, or bulk PBMC T cells (not recorded which). This CDR3 is CASSFGGVYYEQYF.